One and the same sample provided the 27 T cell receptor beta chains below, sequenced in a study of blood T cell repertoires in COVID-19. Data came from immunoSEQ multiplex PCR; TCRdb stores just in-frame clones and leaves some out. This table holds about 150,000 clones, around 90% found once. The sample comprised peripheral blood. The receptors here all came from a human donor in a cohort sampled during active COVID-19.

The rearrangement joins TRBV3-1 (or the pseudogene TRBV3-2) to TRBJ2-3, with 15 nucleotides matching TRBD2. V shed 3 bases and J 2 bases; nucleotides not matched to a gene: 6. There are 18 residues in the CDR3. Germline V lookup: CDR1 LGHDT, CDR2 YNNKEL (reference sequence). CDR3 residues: CASSQRTSGGADTDTQYF. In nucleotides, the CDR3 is TGTGCCAGCAGCCAGAGGACTAGCGGGGGGGCCGACACAGATACGCAGTATTTT.

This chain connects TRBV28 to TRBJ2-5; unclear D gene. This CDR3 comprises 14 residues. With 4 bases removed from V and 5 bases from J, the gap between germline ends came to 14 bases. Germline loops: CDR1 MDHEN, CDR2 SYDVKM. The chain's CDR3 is CASSYPEAWETQYF. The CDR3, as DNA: TGTGCCAGCAGTTACCCAGAGGCGTGGGAGACCCAGTACTTC. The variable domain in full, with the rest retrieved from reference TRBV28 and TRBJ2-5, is DVKVTQSSRYLVKRTGEKVFLECVQDMDHENMFWYRQDPGLGLRLIYFSYDVKMKEKGDIPEGYSVSREKKERFSLILESASTNQTSMYLCASSYPEAWETQYFGPGTRLLVL.

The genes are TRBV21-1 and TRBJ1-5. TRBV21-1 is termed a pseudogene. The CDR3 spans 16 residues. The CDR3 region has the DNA TGTGCCAGCAGCAAGGGTCTCGGGTGGTTCAATCAGCCCCAGCATTTT. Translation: CASSKGLGWFNQPQHF.

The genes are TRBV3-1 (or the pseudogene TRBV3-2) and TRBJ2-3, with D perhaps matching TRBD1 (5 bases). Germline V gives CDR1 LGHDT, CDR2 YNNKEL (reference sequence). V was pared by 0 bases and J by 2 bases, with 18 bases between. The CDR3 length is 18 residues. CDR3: CASSQESHSRAPTDTQYF. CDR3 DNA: TGTGCCAGCAGCCAAGAGTCCCATAGCAGGGCCCCCACAGATACGCAGTATTTT.

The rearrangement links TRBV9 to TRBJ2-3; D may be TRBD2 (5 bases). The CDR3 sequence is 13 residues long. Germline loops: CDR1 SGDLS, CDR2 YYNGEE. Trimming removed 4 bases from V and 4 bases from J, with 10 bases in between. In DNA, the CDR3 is TGTGCCAGCAGCTTGGCTAGCCCAGATACGCAGTATTTT. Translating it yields CASSLASPDTQYF.

CDR3 DNA sequence: TGTGCCTGGAGTGTACCCACTAGCGCCCTGGGGGATACGCAGTATTTT. This encodes CAWSVPTSALGDTQYF. The V and J genes are TRBV30 and TRBJ2-3; 7 bases match TRBD2. J was trimmed by 6 bases and V by 0 bases; bases with no gene match: 12. CDR1 is GTSNPN and CDR2 is SVGIG in the germline V gene (reference sequence). The CDR3 has 16 amino acids.

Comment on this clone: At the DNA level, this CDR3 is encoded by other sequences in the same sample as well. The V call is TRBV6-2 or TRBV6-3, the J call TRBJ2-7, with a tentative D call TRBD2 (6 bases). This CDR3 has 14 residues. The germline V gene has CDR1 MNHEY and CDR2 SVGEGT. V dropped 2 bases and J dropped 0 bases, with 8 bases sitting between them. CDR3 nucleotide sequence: TGTGCCAGCAGTTACGGGACTCCCTCCTACGAGCAGTACTTC. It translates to CASSYGTPSYEQYF.

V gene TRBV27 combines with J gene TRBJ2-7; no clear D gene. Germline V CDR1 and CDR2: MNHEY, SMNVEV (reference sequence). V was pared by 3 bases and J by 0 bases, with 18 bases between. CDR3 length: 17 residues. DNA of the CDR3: TGTGCCAGCAGTTTTAAGGCCGACTTCCCAAGCTCCTACGAGCAGTACTTC. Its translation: CASSFKADFPSSYEQYF.

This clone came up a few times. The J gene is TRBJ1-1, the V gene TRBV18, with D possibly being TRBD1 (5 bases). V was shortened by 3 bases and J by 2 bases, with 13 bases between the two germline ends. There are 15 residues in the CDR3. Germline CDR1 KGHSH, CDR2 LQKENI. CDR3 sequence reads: CASSPSQAPNTEAFF. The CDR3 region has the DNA TGTGCCAGCTCACCTTCACAGGCACCAAACACTGAAGCTTTCTTT.

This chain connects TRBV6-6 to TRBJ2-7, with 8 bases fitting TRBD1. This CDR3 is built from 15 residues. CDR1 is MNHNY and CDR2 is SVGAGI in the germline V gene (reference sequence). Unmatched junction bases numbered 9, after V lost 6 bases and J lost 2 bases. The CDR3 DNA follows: TGTGCCAGCAGGGAGACAGGGGTGACCGCCTACGAGCAGTACTTC. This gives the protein CASRETGVTAYEQYF.

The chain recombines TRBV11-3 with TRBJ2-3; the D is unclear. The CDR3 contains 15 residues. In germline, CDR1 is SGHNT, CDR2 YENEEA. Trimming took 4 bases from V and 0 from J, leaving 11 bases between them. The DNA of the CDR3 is TGTGCCAGCAGCTCCAGAACCTCTAGCACAGATACGCAGTATTTT. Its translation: CASSSRTSSTDTQYF.

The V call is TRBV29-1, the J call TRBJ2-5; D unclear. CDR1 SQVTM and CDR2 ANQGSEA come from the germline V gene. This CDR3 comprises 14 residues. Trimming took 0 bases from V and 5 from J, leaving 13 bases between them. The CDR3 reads CSVEDRAGFETQYF. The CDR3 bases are TGCAGCGTTGAAGATCGAGCAGGCTTTGAGACCCAGTACTTC.

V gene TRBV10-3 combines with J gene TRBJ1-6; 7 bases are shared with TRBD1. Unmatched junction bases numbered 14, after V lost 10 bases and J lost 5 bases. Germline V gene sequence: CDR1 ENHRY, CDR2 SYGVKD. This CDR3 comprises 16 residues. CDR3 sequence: CATSRVQGSDNSPLHF. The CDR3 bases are TGTGCCACCTCCCGCGTACAGGGGTCGGATAATTCACCCCTCCACTTT.

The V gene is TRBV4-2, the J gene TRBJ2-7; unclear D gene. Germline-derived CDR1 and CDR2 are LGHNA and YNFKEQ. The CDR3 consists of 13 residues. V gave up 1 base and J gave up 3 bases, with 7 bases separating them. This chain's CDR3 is CASSQGRSYEQYF. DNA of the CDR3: TGTGCCAGCAGCCAAGGTAGGAGCTACGAGCAGTACTTC.

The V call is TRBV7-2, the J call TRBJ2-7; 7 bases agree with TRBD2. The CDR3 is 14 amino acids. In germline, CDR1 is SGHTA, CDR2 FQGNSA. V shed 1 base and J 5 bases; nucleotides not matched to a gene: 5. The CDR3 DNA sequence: TGTGCCAGCAGCTTAGTCGGGACTAAAAACGAGCAGTACTTC. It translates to CASSLVGTKNEQYF.

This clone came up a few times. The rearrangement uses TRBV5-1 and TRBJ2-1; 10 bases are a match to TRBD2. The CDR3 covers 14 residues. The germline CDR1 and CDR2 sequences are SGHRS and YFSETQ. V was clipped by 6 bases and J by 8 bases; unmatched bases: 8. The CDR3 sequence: CASTPTSGSHEQFF. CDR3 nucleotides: TGCGCCAGCACCCCGACTAGCGGGTCCCATGAGCAGTTCTTC. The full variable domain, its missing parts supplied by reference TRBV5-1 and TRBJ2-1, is KAGVTQTPRYLIKTRGQQVTLSCSPISGHRSVSWYQQTPGQGLQFLFEYFSETQRNKGNFPGRFSGRQFSNSRSEMNVSTLELGDSALYLCASTPTSGSHEQFFGPGTRLTVL.

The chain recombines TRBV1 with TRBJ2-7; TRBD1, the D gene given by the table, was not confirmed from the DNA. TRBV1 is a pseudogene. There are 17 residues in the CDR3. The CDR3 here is CTSSQDPLDRENYEQYF. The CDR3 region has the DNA TGCACCAGCAGCCAAGATCCGTTAGACAGGGAGAACTACGAGCAGTACTTC.

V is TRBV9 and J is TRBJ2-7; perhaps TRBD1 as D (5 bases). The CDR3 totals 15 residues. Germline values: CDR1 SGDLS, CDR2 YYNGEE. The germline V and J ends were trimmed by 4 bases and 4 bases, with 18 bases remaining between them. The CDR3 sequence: CASSPRQRPGYEQYF. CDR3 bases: TGTGCCAGCAGCCCAAGACAGCGTCCCGGGTACGAGCAGTACTTC.

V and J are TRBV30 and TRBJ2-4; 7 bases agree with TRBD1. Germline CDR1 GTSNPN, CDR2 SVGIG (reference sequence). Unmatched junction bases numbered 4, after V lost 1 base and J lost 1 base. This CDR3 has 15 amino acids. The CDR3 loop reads CAWSGDSTAKNIQYF. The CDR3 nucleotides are TGTGCCTGGAGTGGGGACAGCACGGCCAAAAACATTCAGTACTTC.

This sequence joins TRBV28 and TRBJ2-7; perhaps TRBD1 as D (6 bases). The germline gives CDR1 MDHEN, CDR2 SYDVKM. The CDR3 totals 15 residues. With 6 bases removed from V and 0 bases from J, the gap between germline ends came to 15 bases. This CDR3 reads CASRRGSADSYEQYF. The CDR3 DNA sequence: TGTGCCAGCAGAAGGGGGTCGGCAGACTCCTACGAGCAGTACTTC.

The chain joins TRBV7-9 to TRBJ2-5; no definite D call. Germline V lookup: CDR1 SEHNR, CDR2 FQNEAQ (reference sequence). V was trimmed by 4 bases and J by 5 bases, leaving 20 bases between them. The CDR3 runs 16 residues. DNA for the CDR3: TGTGCCAGCAGCTCCCCCGAAGATGGCCTCTGGGAGACCCAGTACTTC. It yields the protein CASSSPEDGLWETQYF.

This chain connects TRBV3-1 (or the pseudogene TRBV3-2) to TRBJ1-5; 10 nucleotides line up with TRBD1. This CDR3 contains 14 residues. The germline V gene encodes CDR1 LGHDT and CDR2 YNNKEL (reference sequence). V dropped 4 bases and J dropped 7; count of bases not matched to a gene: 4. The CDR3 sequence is CASSLGTGAQPQHF. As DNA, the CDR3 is TGTGCCAGCAGCCTCGGGACAGGGGCACAGCCCCAGCATTTT.

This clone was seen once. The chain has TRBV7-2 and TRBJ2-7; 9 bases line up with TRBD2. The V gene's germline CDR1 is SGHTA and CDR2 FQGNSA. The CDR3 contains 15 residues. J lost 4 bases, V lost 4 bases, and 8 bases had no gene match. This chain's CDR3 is CASSSVAGVSYEQYF. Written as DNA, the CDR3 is TGTGCCAGCAGCTCGGTAGCGGGGGTCTCGTACGAGCAGTACTTC.

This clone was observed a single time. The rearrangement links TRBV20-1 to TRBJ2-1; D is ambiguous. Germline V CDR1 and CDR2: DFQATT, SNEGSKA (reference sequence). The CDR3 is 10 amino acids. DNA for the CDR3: TGCAGGGCGTTCTTGAGGGAGCAGTTCTTC. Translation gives CRAFLREQFF.

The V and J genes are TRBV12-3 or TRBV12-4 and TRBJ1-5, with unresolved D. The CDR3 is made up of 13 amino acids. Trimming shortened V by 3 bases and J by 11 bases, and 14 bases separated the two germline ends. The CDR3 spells CASSFLSEGAQHF. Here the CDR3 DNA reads TGTGCCAGCAGTTTTCTATCGGAGGGAGCCCAGCATTTT.

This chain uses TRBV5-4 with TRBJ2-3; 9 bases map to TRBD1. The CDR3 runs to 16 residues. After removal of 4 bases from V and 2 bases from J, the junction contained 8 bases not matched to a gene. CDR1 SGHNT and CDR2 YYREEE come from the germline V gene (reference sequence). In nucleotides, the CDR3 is TGTGCCAGCAGCCTGAGGACAGGGGCAGACACAGATACGCAGTATTTT. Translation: CASSLRTGADTDTQYF.

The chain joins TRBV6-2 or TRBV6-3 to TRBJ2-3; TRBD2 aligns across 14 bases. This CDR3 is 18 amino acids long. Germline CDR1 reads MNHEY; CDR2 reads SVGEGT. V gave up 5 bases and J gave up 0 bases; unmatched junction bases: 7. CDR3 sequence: CASSEGLAGVTSTDTQYF. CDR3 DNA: TGTGCCAGCAGTGAGGGACTAGCGGGGGTCACTAGCACAGATACGCAGTATTTT.